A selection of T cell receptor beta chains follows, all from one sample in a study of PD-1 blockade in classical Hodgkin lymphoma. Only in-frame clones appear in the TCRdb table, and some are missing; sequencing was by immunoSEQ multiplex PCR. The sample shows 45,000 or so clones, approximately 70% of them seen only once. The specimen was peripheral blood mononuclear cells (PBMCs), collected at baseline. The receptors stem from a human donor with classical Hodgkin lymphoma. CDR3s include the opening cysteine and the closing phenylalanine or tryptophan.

CDR3aa: CASSLQVSGNTIYF; len: 14; v_gene: TRBV7-9; j_gene: TRBJ1-3
CDR3aa: CASSSGQVSREKLFF; len: 15; v_gene: TRBV11-2; j_gene: TRBJ1-4
CDR3aa: CASSLGGEQPQHF; len: 13; v_gene: TRBV5-1; j_gene: TRBJ1-5
CDR3aa: CASSPDMGMDNEQFF; len: 15; v_gene: TRBV18; j_gene: TRBJ2-1
CDR3aa: CASRRVAGGPEETQYF; len: 16; v_gene: TRBV7-9; j_gene: TRBJ2-5
CDR3aa: CASSPSGGRDYGYTF; len: 15; v_gene: TRBV18; j_gene: TRBJ1-2
CDR3aa: CASSETRADTQYF; len: 13; v_gene: TRBV10-1; j_gene: TRBJ2-3
CDR3aa: CASSLVGGGTEAFF; len: 14; v_gene: TRBV28; j_gene: TRBJ1-1
CDR3aa: CASSVGGDRLNTEAFF; len: 16; v_gene: TRBV2; j_gene: TRBJ1-1
CDR3aa: CASRSGRRDTGELFF; len: 15; v_gene: TRBV28; j_gene: TRBJ2-2
CDR3aa: CASSIAGEQFF; len: 11; v_gene: TRBV19; j_gene: TRBJ2-1
CDR3aa: CASSLSRLNRGSTEAFF; len: 17; v_gene: TRBV27; j_gene: TRBJ1-1
CDR3aa: CASSAVGGGRTDTQYF; len: 16; v_gene: TRBV9; j_gene: TRBJ2-3
CDR3aa: CASSRTGPNTGELFF; len: 15; v_gene: TRBV6-5; j_gene: TRBJ2-2
CDR3aa: CASSLLVNYGYTF; len: 13; v_gene: TRBV7-8; j_gene: TRBJ1-2
CDR3aa: CASSVEAGGPLTYEQYF; len: 17; v_gene: TRBV9; j_gene: TRBJ2-7
CDR3aa: CASSPTPTRGPEAFF; len: 15; v_gene: TRBV27; j_gene: TRBJ1-1
CDR3aa: CASSQLAGDHNEQFF; len: 15; v_gene: TRBV7-9; j_gene: TRBJ2-1
CDR3aa: CASSPDRVLTGELFF; len: 15; v_gene: TRBV5-1; j_gene: TRBJ2-2
CDR3aa: CASSYGAGVDEQFF; len: 14; v_gene: TRBV6-6; j_gene: TRBJ2-1
CDR3aa: CASRSRIHTKSGQRLTF; len: 17; v_gene: TRBV12-2; j_gene: TRBJ2-6
CDR3aa: CASSATGLKETQYF; len: 14; v_gene: TRBV5-1; j_gene: TRBJ2-5
CDR3aa: CSVGQGAGEAFF; len: 12; v_gene: TRBV29-1; j_gene: TRBJ1-1
CDR3aa: CASSEGQLEAFF; len: 12; v_gene: TRBV2; j_gene: TRBJ1-1
CDR3aa: CASSFGWEGRNEQFF; len: 15; v_gene: TRBV7-3; j_gene: TRBJ2-1
CDR3aa: CASSFRDSNTEAFF; len: 14; v_gene: TRBV27; j_gene: TRBJ1-1
CDR3aa: CASSFKTGGGLTTEAFF; len: 17; v_gene: TRBV5-1; j_gene: TRBJ1-1
CDR3aa: CASRLAQDTQYF; len: 12; v_gene: TRBV12-2; j_gene: TRBJ2-3
CDR3aa: CASSLELAGAEQFF; len: 14; v_gene: TRBV5-1; j_gene: TRBJ2-1
CDR3aa: CSVAGETFGYGYTF; len: 14; v_gene: TRBV29-1; j_gene: TRBJ1-2
CDR3aa: CASSYEAQSDTDTQYF; len: 16; v_gene: TRBV27; j_gene: TRBJ2-3
CDR3aa: CASSLGGALGNQPQHF; len: 16; v_gene: TRBV27; j_gene: TRBJ1-5
CDR3aa: CASSLEEPNYGYTF; len: 14; v_gene: TRBV5-1; j_gene: TRBJ1-2
CDR3aa: CASSLVEASQPQHF; len: 14; v_gene: TRBV7-8; j_gene: TRBJ1-5
CDR3aa: CASSRWDGGETQYF; len: 14; v_gene: TRBV9; j_gene: TRBJ2-5
CDR3aa: CASNQLAGGFDEQFF; len: 15; v_gene: TRBV2; j_gene: TRBJ2-1
CDR3aa: CASGGGGGANVLTF; len: 14; v_gene: TRBV12-5; j_gene: TRBJ2-6
CDR3aa: CASSPGRRQSTDTQYF; len: 16; v_gene: TRBV5-1; j_gene: TRBJ2-3
CDR3aa: CASSPAGGSYNEQFF; len: 15; v_gene: TRBV7-3; j_gene: TRBJ2-1
CDR3aa: CASATGFVRGYTF; len: 13; v_gene: TRBV28; j_gene: TRBJ1-2
CDR3aa: CASSNPGTYEQYF; len: 13; v_gene: TRBV2; j_gene: TRBJ2-7
CDR3aa: CASSPRTGKSYNEQFF; len: 16; v_gene: TRBV28; j_gene: TRBJ2-1
CDR3aa: CASSLGGTGSSYSYEQYF; len: 18; v_gene: TRBV28; j_gene: TRBJ2-7
CDR3aa: CASSMRSRVNEKLFF; len: 15; v_gene: TRBV19; j_gene: TRBJ1-4
CDR3aa: CASSGSTGNQPQHF; len: 14; v_gene: TRBV6-1; j_gene: TRBJ1-5